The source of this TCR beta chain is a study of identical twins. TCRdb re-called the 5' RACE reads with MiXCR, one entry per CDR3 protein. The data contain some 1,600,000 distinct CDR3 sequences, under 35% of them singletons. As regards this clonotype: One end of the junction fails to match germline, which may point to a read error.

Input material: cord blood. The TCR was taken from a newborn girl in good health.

The CDR3 sequence: CGARPGTTHNEQFF. CDR3 sequence (DNA): TGCGGTGCTAGACCCGGGACTACACACAATGAGCAGTTCTTC. V and J are TRBV20-1 and TRBJ2-1, with 7 bases matching TRBD2. Germline values: CDR1 DFQATT, CDR2 SNEGSKA (reference sequence). The CDR3 has 14 amino acids.